These T cell receptor beta chains were read from a single sample in a study of radiotherapy plus CTLA-4 blockade in lung cancer. Profiled with immunoSEQ multiplex PCR; TCRdb holds only in-frame clones, not every one. The data contain roughly 97,000 clones, about 70% of them seen just once; the ten biggest clones take up approximately 2.8%. The sample consisted of peripheral blood, taken from a patient treated with radiotherapy plus ipilimumab. The receptor source for this set is a human donor with non-small cell lung cancer who had a partial response to radiotherapy plus ipilimumab. Some clones in this sample may be carry-over from other donors' samples. The CDR3 runs from the conserved cysteine through the conserved F or W.

V,J,CDR3
TRBV11-2,TRBJ2-7,CASSERTGGFSEQYF
TRBV6-4,TRBJ2-7,CASQAGGPVEQYF
TRBV19,TRBJ2-2,CASSIRPPGLAGVGSGTGELFF
TRBV25-1,TRBJ2-7,CASSLGTAFYEQYF
TRBV7-8,-,CASQEGQRLYEQYF
TRBV18,TRBJ1-6,CASSPQADNNSPLHF
TRBV6-5,TRBJ1-1,CASSYSSGGALAEAFF
TRBV11-1,TRBJ2-6,CASRYGGAGANVLTF
TRBV10-3,TRBJ1-2,CAISAGQEVGNYGYTF
TRBV7-9,TRBJ2-3,CASRAEGADTQYF
TRBV28,TRBJ2-1,CASSLGAAGWYNEQFF
TRBV10-2,TRBJ2-2,CASKEAGRTGELFF
TRBV5-4,TRBJ2-3,CASSFRTSVTDTQYF
TRBV7-8,TRBJ2-1,CASSLLAGNNEQFF
TRBV19,TRBJ1-5,CASKKGQDNQPQHF
TRBV2,TRBJ2-1,CASSELQGQISYNEQFF
TRBV6-9,TRBJ2-1,CASSYYAGPNPGWQFF
TRBV13,TRBJ2-6,CASSLPGIIPGANVLTF
TRBV7-2,TRBJ1-2,CASSSSGTGSYGYTF
TRBV2,TRBJ2-2,CASRREYDTGELFF
TRBV7-2,TRBJ2-5,CASMSSHQETQYF
TRBV6-5,TRBJ1-5,CASRAPGGGNQPQHF
TRBV10-1,TRBJ2-3,CASSEGLATDTQYF
TRBV6-5,TRBJ2-7,CASSYGGAPKGEQYF
TRBV5-4,TRBJ2-6,CASSLDRQGTSSGANVLTF
TRBV18,TRBJ1-4,CASSRNRGSTNEKLFF
TRBV10-3,TRBJ1-5,CAIGAGQGNQPQHF